The 6 T cell receptor beta chains listed next were all sequenced from one sample in a study of OX40 agonist ivuxolimab in advanced cancers. Sequencing used immunoSEQ multiplex PCR; TCRdb keeps in-frame clones, though not all of them. The sample has around 63,000 clones; approximately 85% are singletons. The sequences come from CD4+ or CD8+ T cells sorted from blood, collected in a trial of the OX40 agonist ivuxolimab. Receptors originate from an adult with an advanced solid tumor such as melanoma, head and neck, liver or kidney cancer.

The genes are TRBV19 and TRBJ2-1; TRBD2 matches at 7 bases. V lost 3 bases, J lost 8 bases, and 19 bases stayed unmatched. Germline V CDR1 and CDR2: LNHDA, SQIVND (reference sequence). The CDR3 contains 18 residues. CDR3 amino acids: CASSILAGDIQGRDEQFF. CDR3 sequence (DNA): TGTGCCAGTAGTATCTTAGCGGGTGATATACAAGGAAGGGATGAGCAGTTCTTC.

In DNA form, the CDR3 reads TGCGCCAGCAGCTCACAGGGTTCTGGCTACACCTTC. Translating gives CASSSQGSGYTF. The chain recombines TRBV5-1 with TRBJ1-2, with D maybe TRBD1 (6 bases). The CDR3 spans 12 residues. V dropped 3 bases and J dropped 7 bases, with 10 bases sitting between them. Germline V lookup: CDR1 SGHRS, CDR2 YFSETQ.

This rearrangement joins TRBV5-6 to TRBJ2-2; D gene uncertain. The V end lost 4 bases, the J end lost 1 base, and 8 bases lay between the germline ends. Germline V gene lookup returns CDR1 SGHDT and CDR2 YYEEEE. This CDR3 contains 14 residues. The CDR3 DNA is TGTGCCAGCAGCCTGAACAGGAACACCGGGGAGCTGTTTTTT. Protein product: CASSLNRNTGELFF.

The chain joins TRBV4-2 to TRBJ1-4; weak D call: TRBD1 (6 bases). This CDR3 has 17 amino acids. Germline loops: CDR1 LGHNA, CDR2 YNFKEQ. Trimming cost V 5 bases and J 0 bases, with 16 bases left between them. This CDR3 reads CASSSGEGGATNEKLFF. For the CDR3, the DNA is TGTGCCAGCAGCTCCGGGGAGGGGGGGGCAACTAATGAAAAACTGTTTTTT.

The V gene is TRBV4-3, the J gene TRBJ2-3; a weak D match, TRBD1 (6 bases). V gave up 5 bases and J gave up 3 bases, with 15 bases separating them. This CDR3 spans 15 amino acids. Looked up from germline, CDR1 is LGHNA and CDR2 is YSLEER. CDR3 loop: CASSTGTLNTDTQYF. CDR3 bases: TGCGCCAGCAGCACAGGGACGCTAAATACAGATACGCAGTATTTT.

J is TRBJ2-5 and V is TRBV9; 11 bases align to TRBD2. Near its end, the DNA agrees better with TRBJ2-7, so the J call may be wrong. The CDR3 has 16 residues. Germline CDR1 and CDR2: SGDLS and YYNGEE. Here the CDR3 reads CASSVTSGGLPYEQYF. The DNA of the CDR3 is TGTGCCAGCAGCGTAACTAGCGGGGGCCTCCCCTACGAGCAGTACTTC.